This T cell receptor beta chain was observed in a study of PD-L1 blockade in urothelial cancer. Looking at the study overall: Patients went on atezolizumab at some point between 2013 and 2015, receiving 1,200 mg intravenously every 3 weeks.

Sequencing was performed with immunoSEQ multiplex PCR; in TCRdb, only in-frame clones are kept and a portion is missing. The table has around 80,000 clones, roughly 87% seen once; the top ten hold around 5.3%. The germline gives CDR1 SNHLY, CDR2 FYNNEI. This CDR3 spans 14 amino acids. The V gene lost 6 bases and the J gene lost 2 bases, with 11 bases spanning the gap. This clone came up a few times. This material consisted of PBMCs, taken around atezolizumab (anti-PD-L1) treatment. The chain is built from TRBV2 and TRBJ1-5; possible D gene TRBD1, 6 bases. This sequence was found in a woman in her 70s with urothelial cancer. The CDR3 sequence is CASSLQGRNQPQHF. DNA for the CDR3: TGTGCCAGCAGCCTACAGGGCCGCAATCAGCCCCAGCATTTT.